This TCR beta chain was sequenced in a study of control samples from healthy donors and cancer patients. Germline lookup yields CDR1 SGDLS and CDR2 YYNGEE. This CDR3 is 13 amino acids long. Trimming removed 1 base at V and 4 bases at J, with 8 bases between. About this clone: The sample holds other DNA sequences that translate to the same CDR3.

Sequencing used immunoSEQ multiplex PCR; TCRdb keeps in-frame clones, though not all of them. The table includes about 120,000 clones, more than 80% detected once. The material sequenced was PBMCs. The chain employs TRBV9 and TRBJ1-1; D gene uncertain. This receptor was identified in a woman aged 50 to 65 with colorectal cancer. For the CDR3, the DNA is TGTGCCAGCAGCGTAACTGGGAGCACTGAAGCTTTCTTT. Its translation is CASSVTGSTEAFF.